These 4 T cell receptor beta chains came from one sample sequenced in a study of PD-1 blockade in classical Hodgkin lymphoma (dated by TCRdb to the early 2020s). The time point label of this sample denotes: cycle 4 day 1 (C4D1), after less than seven weeks of nivolumab. Every trial patient had relapsed following autologous stem cell transplantation, and prior brentuximab vedotin exposure was what differed among cohorts A, B and C. The library was made by the immunoSEQ multiplex PCR assay. This is the immuneACCESS table as TCRdb keeps it, with only in-frame sequences that have V and J called. A part of the clones is gone; compared with another copy, unresolved V genes explain less than half, and the rest is unexplained. The table for this sample lists about 39,000 clones; 77% of them were counted only once. More than 8% of the sample lies in the top ten. Specimen: peripheral blood mononuclear cells (PBMCs), collected before the fourth cycle of nivolumab. These receptors were taken from a human donor with classical Hodgkin lymphoma.

The J gene is TRBJ2-1, the V gene TRBV5-4, with D possibly being TRBD1 (6 bases). This CDR3 spans 16 amino acids. In germline, CDR1 is SGHNT, CDR2 YYREEE (reference sequence). Trimming cost V 4 bases and J 3 bases, with 17 bases left between them. CDR3 in DNA: TGTGCCAGCAGCCTTACCACCGGGACACACTACAATGAGCAGTTCTTC. The encoded protein is CASSLTTGTHYNEQFF.

This clone was detected a few times. J is TRBJ2-1 and V is TRBV18, with 13 bases lining up with TRBD2. CDR3 length equals 17 residues. With V trimmed by 2 bases and J by 4 bases, 5 bases remained unmatched. From germline, CDR1 is KGHSH and CDR2 LQKENI. CDR3 loop: CASSPKRLAGGYNEQFF. CDR3 nucleotides: TGTGCCAGCTCACCAAAGAGACTAGCGGGGGGTTACAATGAGCAGTTCTTC.

The genes are TRBV6-1 and TRBJ2-7; no firm D call. Between the trimmed V and J ends, which lost 1 base and 2 bases, there was a span of 12 bases. The germline V gene has CDR1 MNHNS and CDR2 SASEGT. This CDR3 is 15 amino acids long. CDR3 nucleotides: TGTGCCAGCAGTGAAGAGGTGGCAACCACCTACGAGCAGTACTTC. Translating it yields CASSEEVATTYEQYF.

This clone was seen a few times. The chain's CDR3 is CASSLSYNQPQHF. CDR3 bases: TGTGCCAGCAGCTTATCTTACAATCAGCCCCAGCATTTT. The chain is built from TRBV7-9 and TRBJ1-5; D unclear. Germline CDR1 reads SEHNR; CDR2 reads FQNEAQ (reference sequence). V was cut by 2 bases and J by 3 bases, with 5 bases left in between. The CDR3 consists of 13 residues.